These T cell receptor beta chains were read from a single sample in a study of blood T cells in healthy people across ages. TCRdb analysed the 5' RACE reads with MiXCR anew, one entry per CDR3 protein. The table has 1 million to 1.2 million distinct CDR3 sequences, around two fifths seen once. The sequencing sample was made of blood. The receptors shown here come from a man younger than 30 in good health. Each CDR3 is given with its conserved first and last residue. The D gene is left open where the match is weak. Size is stated for part of the rows, as once, few or many counts, or as a class when the clone is expanded.

V: TRBV4-1; D: NA; J: TRBJ1-2; size: few; CDR3: CASSQVGLDYGYTF; DNA: TGCGCCAGCAGCCAAGTGGGATTAGACTATGGCTACACCTTC
V: TRBV6-1; D: NA; J: TRBJ2-3; size: few; CDR3: CASSEALLAMGTDTQYF; DNA: TGTGCCAGCAGTGAAGCGCTGCTAGCGATGGGCACAGATACGCAGTATTTT
V: TRBV7-9; D: NA; J: TRBJ1-2; size: NA; CDR3: CASSFTGIYSGYTF; DNA: TGTGCCAGCAGTTTCACAGGGATATATAGCGGCTACACCTTC
V: TRBV20-1; D: NA; J: TRBJ1-1; size: few; CDR3: CSARVGEAFF; DNA: TGCAGTGCTAGAGTGGGTGAAGCTTTCTTT
V: TRBV7-2; D: TRBD1; J: TRBJ2-1; size: NA; CDR3: CASSSPGQHNEQFF; DNA: TGTGCCAGCAGCTCACCGGGACAGCACAATGAGCAGTTCTTC
V: TRBV9; D: NA; J: TRBJ1-2; size: few; CDR3: CATHGNYGYTF; DNA: TGTGCCACCCACGGCAACTATGGCTACACCTTC
V: TRBV5-6; D: NA; J: TRBJ2-1; size: few; CDR3: CASSPVRLNEQFF; DNA: TGTGCCAGCAGCCCAGTGCGGCTCAATGAGCAGTTCTTC
V: TRBV6-2/TRBV6-3; D: NA; J: TRBJ1-1; size: NA; CDR3: CASSGTAPNTEAFF; DNA: TGTGCCAGCAGTGGGACCGCTCCGAACACTGAAGCTTTCTTT
V: TRBV5-1; D: TRBD1; J: TRBJ1-1; size: many; CDR3: CASSRGQPNTEAFF; DNA: TGTGCCAGCAGTCGGGGACAGCCGAACACTGAAGCTTTCTTT
V: TRBV6-2/TRBV6-3; D: NA; J: TRBJ2-7; size: many; CDR3: CASSYRDEQYF; DNA: TGTGCCAGCAGTTACCGGGACGAGCAGTACTTC
V: TRBV14; D: NA; J: TRBJ1-1; size: NA; CDR3: CASSHGSDTEAFF; DNA: TGTGCCAGCAGCCATGGCAGCGACACTGAAGCTTTCTTT
V: TRBV4-1; D: TRBD2; J: TRBJ2-1; size: NA; CDR3: CASSQTASGSYNEQFF; DNA: TGCGCCAGCAGCCAAACTGCTAGCGGGAGTTACAATGAGCAGTTCTTC
V: TRBV11-2; D: TRBD2; J: TRBJ2-1; size: NA; CDR3: CASSPRTSGADNEQFF; DNA: TGTGCCAGCAGCCCCAGGACTAGCGGGGCCGACAATGAGCAGTTCTTC
V: TRBV10-3; D: NA; J: TRBJ2-3; size: NA; CDR3: CAISPTGRGGDTQYF; DNA: TGTGCCATCAGTCCTACGGGACGGGGTGGGGATACGCAGTATTTT
V: TRBV20-1; D: TRBD1; J: TRBJ1-5; size: NA; CDR3: CSASTGEDRNQPQHF; DNA: TGCAGTGCTAGTACAGGGGAAGATCGCAATCAGCCCCAGCATTTT
V: TRBV10-3; D: TRBD1; J: TRBJ2-7; size: NA; CDR3: CAISETGTGIIYEQYF; DNA: TGTGCCATCAGTGAGACCGGGACAGGTATAATCTACGAGCAGTACTTC
V: TRBV29-1; D: NA; J: TRBJ2-1; size: NA; CDR3: CSVAALLQETQFF; DNA: TGCAGCGTTGCAGCGCTTCTCCAAGAGACCCAGTTCTTC
V: TRBV6-5; D: NA; J: TRBJ2-2; size: NA; CDR3: CASRRPGDTGELFF; DNA: TGTGCCAGCAGGCGGCCGGGGGACACCGGGGAGCTGTTTTTT
V: TRBV7-2; D: NA; J: TRBJ1-2; size: NA; CDR3: CASSLSTENYGYTF; DNA: TGTGCCAGCAGCTTGTCGACAGAAAACTATGGCTACACCTTC